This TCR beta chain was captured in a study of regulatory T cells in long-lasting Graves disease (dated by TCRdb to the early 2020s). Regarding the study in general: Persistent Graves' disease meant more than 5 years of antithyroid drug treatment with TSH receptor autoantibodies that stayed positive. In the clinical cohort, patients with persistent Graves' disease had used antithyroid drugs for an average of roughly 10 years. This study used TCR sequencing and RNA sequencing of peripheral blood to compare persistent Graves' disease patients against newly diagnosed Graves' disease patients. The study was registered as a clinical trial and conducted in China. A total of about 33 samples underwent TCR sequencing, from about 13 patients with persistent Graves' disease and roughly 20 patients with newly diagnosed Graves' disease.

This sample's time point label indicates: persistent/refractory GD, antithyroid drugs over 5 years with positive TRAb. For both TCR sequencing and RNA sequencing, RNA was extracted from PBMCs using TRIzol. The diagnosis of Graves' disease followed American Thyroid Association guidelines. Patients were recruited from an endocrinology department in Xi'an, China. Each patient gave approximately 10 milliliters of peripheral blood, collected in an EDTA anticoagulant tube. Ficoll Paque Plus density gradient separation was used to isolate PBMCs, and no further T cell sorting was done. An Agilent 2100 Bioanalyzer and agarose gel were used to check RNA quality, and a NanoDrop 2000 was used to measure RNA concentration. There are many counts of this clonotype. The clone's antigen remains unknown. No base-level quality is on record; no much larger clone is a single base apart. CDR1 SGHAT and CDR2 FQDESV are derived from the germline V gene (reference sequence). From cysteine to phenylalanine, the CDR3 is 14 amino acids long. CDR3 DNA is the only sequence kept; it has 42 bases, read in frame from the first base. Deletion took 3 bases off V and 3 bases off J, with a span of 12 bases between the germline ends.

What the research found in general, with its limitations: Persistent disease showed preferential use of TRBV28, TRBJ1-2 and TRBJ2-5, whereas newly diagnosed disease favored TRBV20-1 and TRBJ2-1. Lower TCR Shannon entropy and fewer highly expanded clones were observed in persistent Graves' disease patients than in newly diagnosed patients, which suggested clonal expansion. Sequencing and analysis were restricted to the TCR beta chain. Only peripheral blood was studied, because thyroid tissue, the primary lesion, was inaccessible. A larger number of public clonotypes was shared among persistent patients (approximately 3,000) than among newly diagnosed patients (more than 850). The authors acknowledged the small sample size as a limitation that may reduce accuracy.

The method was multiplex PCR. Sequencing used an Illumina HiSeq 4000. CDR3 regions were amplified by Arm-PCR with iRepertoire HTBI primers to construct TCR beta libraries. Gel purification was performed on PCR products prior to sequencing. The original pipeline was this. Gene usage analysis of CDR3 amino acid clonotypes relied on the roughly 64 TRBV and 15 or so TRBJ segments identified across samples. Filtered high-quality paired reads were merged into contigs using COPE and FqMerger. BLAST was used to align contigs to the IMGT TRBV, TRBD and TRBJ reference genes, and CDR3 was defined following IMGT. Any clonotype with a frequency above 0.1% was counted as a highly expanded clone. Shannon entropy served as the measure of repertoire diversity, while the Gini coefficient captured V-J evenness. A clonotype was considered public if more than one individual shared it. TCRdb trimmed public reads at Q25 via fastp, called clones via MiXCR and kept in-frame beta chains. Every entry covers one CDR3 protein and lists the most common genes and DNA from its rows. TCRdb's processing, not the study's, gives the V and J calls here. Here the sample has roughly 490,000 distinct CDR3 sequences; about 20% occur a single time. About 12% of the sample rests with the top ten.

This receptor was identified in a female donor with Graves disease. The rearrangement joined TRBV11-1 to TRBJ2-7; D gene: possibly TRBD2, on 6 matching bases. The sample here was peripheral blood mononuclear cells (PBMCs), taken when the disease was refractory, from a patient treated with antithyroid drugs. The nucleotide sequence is TGTGCCAGCAGCTTCGGGGGTACCCTCTACGAGCAGTACTTC. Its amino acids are CASSFGGTLYEQYF.